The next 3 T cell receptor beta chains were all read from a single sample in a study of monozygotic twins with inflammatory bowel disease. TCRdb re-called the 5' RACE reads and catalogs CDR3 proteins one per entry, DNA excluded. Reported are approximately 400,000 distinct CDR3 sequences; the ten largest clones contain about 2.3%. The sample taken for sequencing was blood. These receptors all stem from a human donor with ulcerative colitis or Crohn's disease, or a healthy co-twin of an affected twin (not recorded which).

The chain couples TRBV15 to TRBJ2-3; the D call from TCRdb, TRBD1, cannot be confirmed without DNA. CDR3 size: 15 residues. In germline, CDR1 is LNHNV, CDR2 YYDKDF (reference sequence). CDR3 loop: CATSREGSHTDTQYF. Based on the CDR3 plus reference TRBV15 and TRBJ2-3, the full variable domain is DAMVIQNPRYQVTQFGKPVTLSCSQTLNHNVMYWYQQKSSQAPKLLFHYYDKDFNNEADTPDNFQSRRPNTSFCFLDIRSPGLGDTAMYLCATSREGSHTDTQYFGPGTRLTVL.

The CDR3: CASSSPALAGGTFF. The J gene is TRBJ2-1, the V gene TRBV18; lacking DNA, the TRBD2 call made by TCRdb goes unchecked. The CDR3 has 14 amino acids. Germline lookup yields CDR1 KGHSH and CDR2 LQKENI.

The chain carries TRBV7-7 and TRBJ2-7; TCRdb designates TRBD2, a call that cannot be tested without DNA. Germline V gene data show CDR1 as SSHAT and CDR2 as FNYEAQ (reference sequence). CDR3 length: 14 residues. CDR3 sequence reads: CASSLGAGAGEQYF.